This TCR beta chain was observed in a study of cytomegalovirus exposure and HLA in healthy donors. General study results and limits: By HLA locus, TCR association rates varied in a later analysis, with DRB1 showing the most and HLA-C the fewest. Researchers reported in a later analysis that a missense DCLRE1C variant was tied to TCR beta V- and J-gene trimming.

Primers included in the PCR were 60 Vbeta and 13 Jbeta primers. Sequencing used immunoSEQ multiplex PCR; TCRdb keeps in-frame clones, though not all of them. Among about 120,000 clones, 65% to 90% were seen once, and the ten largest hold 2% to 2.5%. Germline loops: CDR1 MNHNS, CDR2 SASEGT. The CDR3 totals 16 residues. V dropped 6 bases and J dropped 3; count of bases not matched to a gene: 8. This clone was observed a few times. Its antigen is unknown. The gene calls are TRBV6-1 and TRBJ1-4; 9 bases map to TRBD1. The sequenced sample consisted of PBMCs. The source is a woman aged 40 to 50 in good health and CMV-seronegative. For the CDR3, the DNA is TGTGCCAGCAGGGAACAGGGGGCGCCTGCTAATGAAAAACTGTTTTTT. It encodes CASREQGAPANEKLFF.